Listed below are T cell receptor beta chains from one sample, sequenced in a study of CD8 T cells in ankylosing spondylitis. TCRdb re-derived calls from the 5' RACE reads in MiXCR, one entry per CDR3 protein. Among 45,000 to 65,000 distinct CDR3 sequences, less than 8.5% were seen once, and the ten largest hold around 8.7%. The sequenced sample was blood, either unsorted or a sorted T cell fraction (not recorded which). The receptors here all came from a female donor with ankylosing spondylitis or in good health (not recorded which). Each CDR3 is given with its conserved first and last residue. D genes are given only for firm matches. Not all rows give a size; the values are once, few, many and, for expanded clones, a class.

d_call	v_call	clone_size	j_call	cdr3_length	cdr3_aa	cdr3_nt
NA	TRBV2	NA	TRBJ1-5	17	CAISEGGRSGGNQPQHF	TGTGCCATCTCAGAGGGCGGGAGAAGTGGGGGCAATCAGCCCCAGCATTTT
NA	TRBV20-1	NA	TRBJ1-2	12	CSAPYQGYGYTF	TGCAGTGCTCCCTACCAAGGGTATGGCTACACCTTC
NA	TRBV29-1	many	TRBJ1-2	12	CSVVQGNYGYTF	TGCAGCGTTGTACAGGGTAACTATGGCTACACCTTC
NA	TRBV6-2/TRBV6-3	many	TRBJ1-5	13	CASSYNFYQPQHF	TGTGCCAGCAGTTACAACTTCTATCAGCCCCAGCATTTT
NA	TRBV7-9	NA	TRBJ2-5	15	CASSLSRTTKETQYF	TGTGCCAGCAGCTTATCTAGGACTACCAAAGAGACCCAGTACTTC
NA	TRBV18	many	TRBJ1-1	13	CASSVGENTEAFF	TGTGCCAGCTCGGTGGGGGAGAACACTGAAGCTTTCTTT
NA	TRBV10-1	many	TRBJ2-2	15	CASSWGRKNTGELFF	TGCGCCAGCAGCTGGGGACGGAAAAACACCGGGGAGCTGTTTTTT
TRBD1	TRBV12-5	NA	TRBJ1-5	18	CATTQRNPGTVSNQPQHF	TGTGCCACCACCCAACGAAACCCGGGGACAGTTAGCAATCAGCCCCAGCATTTT
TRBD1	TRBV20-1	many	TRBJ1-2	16	CSASVSTDRVLYGYTF	TGCAGTGCTAGCGTGTCTACCGACAGGGTCCTTTATGGCTACACCTTC
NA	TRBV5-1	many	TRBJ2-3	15	CASSLWRVSTDTQYF	TGCGCCAGCAGCTTGTGGCGGGTTTCCACAGATACGCAGTATTTT
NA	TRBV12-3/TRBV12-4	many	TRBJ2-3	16	CASSLRRTNNPDTQYF	TGTGCCAGCAGTTTGAGGCGCACCAACAATCCAGATACGCAGTATTTT
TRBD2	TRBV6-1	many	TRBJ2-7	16	CASSEAGGGVTYEQYF	TGTGCCAGCAGTGAAGCCGGCGGGGGTGTTACCTACGAGCAGTACTTC
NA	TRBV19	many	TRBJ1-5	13	CASSDWYNQPQHF	TGTGCCAGTAGTGATTGGTACAATCAGCCCCAGCATTTT
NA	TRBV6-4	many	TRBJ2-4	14	CASSPGLAKNIQYF	TGTGCCAGCAGCCCGGGACTAGCCAAAAACATTCAGTACTTC
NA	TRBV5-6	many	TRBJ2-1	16	CASSPVSGIIYNEQFF	TGTGCCAGCAGTCCTGTGAGTGGAATTATTTACAATGAGCAGTTCTTC
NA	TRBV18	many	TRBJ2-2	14	CASSRDQNTGELFF	TGTGCCAGCTCACGGGACCAGAACACCGGGGAGCTGTTTTTT
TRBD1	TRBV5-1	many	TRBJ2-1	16	CASSLTGTGTYNEQFF	TGCGCCAGCAGCTTAACCGGGACAGGGACCTACAATGAGCAGTTCTTC
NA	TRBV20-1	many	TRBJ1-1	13	CSAPVGKNTEAFF	TGCAGTGCCCCGGTAGGGAAGAACACTGAAGCTTTCTTT
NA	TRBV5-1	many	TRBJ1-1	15	CASSLVGTGNTEAFF	TGCGCCAGCAGCTTGGTGGGTACAGGCAACACTGAAGCTTTCTTT
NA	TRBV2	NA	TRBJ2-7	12	CVSKGQSYEQYF	TGTGTCAGCAAAGGGCAGTCCTACGAGCAGTACTTC
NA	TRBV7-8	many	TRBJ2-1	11	CASSLMAEQFF	TGTGCCAGCAGCTTAATGGCTGAGCAGTTCTTC
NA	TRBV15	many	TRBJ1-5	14	CATSRDLAGEPQHF	TGTGCCACCAGCAGAGATTTGGCAGGGGAACCCCAGCATTTT
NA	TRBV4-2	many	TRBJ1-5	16	CASSQEAGNINQPQHF	TGTGCCAGCAGCCAAGAGGCTGGGAACATAAATCAGCCCCAGCATTTT
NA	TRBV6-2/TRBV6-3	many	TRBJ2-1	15	CASRPLVSLPNEQFF	TGTGCCAGCAGACCCCTCGTCTCACTCCCCAATGAGCAGTTCTTC
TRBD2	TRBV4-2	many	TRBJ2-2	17	CASSQGFSAGETGELFF	TGTGCCAGCAGCCAAGGGTTCTCAGCGGGGGAAACCGGGGAGCTGTTTTTT
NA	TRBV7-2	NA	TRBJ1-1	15	CASSFSRARVTEAFF	TGTGCCAGCAGCTTTAGCAGGGCACGGGTAACTGAAGCTTTCTTT